The clone carrying this T cell receptor (beta chain) was seen a single time. These data are taken from a study of shared clonotypes between healthy human individuals. In the authors' workflow: Without quality scores, immunoSEQ junctional reads could not be filtered like full-length reads. Sequenced by immunoSEQ multiplex PCR; TCRdb stores in-frame clones only, minus some. The DNA gave D and trimming, while V, J and clone size come from that table. The sample carries hundreds of thousands of clones, around 96% recorded once. Germline lookup yields CDR1 MDHEN and CDR2 SYDVKM. V lost 4 bases and J 6 bases, leaving 16 bases between the germline ends. The CDR3 covers 15 residues. Negatively enriched CD4+ T cells were divided by CD45RA into naive and memory.

The receptor comes from a young woman in good health. The rearrangement uses TRBV28 and TRBJ1-5; weak D call: TRBD1 (6 bases). Sequenced material: naive CD4+ T cells sorted from blood. The subset here: CD45RA+ positively selected. The chain's CDR3 is CASSSPDSFFQPQHF. The CDR3 nucleotides are TGTGCCAGCAGTTCCCCGGACAGTTTTTTTCAGCCCCAGCATTTT.